This T cell receptor (beta chain) originates from a study of T-cell memory formation after mild COVID-19. Study-level points and caveats: A subset of responding clones appeared in pre-infection memory, suggesting cross-reactive memory joined. Whether second-wave clones peaking at day 37 were SARS-CoV-2 specific went unconfirmed. The CD4+ clones that contracted clustered mainly within CM and EM, and the CD8+ clones concentrated in EMRA.

TCRdb independently ran MiXCR on the 5' RACE reads; one entry per CDR3 protein. The sample records fewer than 250,000 distinct CDR3 sequences, 25% to 35% being singletons. On this clonotype itself: The target antigen is unknown.

The sequenced sample consisted of PBMCs or a T cell subset sorted from them (not recorded which). This receptor was taken from an adult woman who had mild COVID-19 (a few samples of this study predate the infection). Cell type and time point are not known.

CDR3 coding DNA: TGTGCCAGCAGCTCCATAGCCTACGAGCAGTACTTC. It codes for CASSSIAYEQYF. The chain joins TRBV5-5 to TRBJ2-7; no reliable D call. This CDR3 comprises 12 residues. CDR1 is SGHKS and CDR2 is YYEKEE in the germline V gene (reference sequence). V lost 3 bases and J 2 bases, leaving 6 bases between the germline ends.